Sequencing of this T cell receptor beta chain was carried out in a study of cytomegalovirus exposure and HLA in healthy donors listed by TCRdb under 2017. Background for the entire study: In an earlier analysis of roughly 590 of the donors, 276 Gb of sequence data and 90 million to 120 million unique TCR beta sequences from about 179 million T cells were reported. Both class I and class II loci were covered by HLA typing, at four-digit resolution. A separate validation cohort of over a hundred different subjects was used in addition to the approximately 700-subject first cohort. The number of donors typed differed by locus, with about 629-630 for A, B, C, DRB1 and DQB1, 522 for DQA1, some 570 for DPA1, and over 400 for DPB1. Donor age, sex, ethnicity and CMV serostatus were compiled together with the repertoire data. The study aimed to test whether cataloging public T cell receptors could reveal signatures of past pathogen exposure. Among the roughly 370 genotyped donors, around 81% belonged to the genetic ancestry cluster associated with self-reported Caucasian donors. The later analysis used no new phenotypic data to find candidate immune exposures, relying instead on TCR beta sequences and their occurrence across donors. Every repertoire in the discovery cohort had been generated on one and the same sequencing platform. Genome-wide SNP genotypes for about three fifths of the roughly 670 donors were used in a later genetic analysis, which treated that subset as a discovery cohort. To study patterns of TCR occurrence, a later analysis re-analyzed previously published TCR beta repertoires from several hundred donors and added high-resolution HLA genotyping. Several DR-DQ haplotypes were treated as single units for association and clustering because of strong linkage in the cohort. On average, 235,054 unique TCR beta nucleotide sequences were sequenced per donor among 300 to 500 genotyped donors of the cohort, with roughly 18% of those sequences being non-productive. Roughly 300 gigabases of sequencing data and tens of millions of unique TCR sequences were included in an early release covering around 650 HLA-typed donors. The study used immunosequencing to profile the T cell repertoires of approximately 640 subjects and linked those repertoires to cytomegalovirus serostatus. To predict cytomegalovirus infection status, the study combined high-throughput TCR immunosequencing, statistical association of individual TCRs with disease status, and machine learning. In an earlier analysis of 500 to 650 of the donors, high-throughput TCR beta sequencing was used to judge whether each TCR beta V gene segment behaved as functional or pseudogenic.

Ends trimmed: V by 4 bases, J by 5 bases; bases unmatched to a gene: 6. CDR1 and CDR2, looked up from the germline V gene (reference sequence), are LNHDA and SQIVND. The CDR3 spans 15 residues, from the cysteine through the phenylalanine. Only CDR3 DNA remains: 45 bases, in frame from the first base. Library creation used the immunoSEQ multiplex PCR assay. For the multiplex PCR, a mixture combining 60 forward primers for TCR Vbeta segments and 13 reverse primers for TCR Jbeta segments was used. Amplification of the CDR3 region of rearranged TCR beta genes was performed with a multiplex PCR assay on genomic DNA. The amplified TCR beta libraries were sequenced on the Illumina HiSeq System as 87-base-pair reads. For the original study's pipeline: A later analysis tallied roughly 78 million unique TCR beta chains across the 610 or so repertoires, and around 12 million of those chains were shared by two or more donors. To remove PCR and sequencing errors, raw reads were error-corrected and collapsed into unique sequences using a nearest-neighbor algorithm that merged closely related sequences. Alignment of CDR3 sequences to IMGT reference sequences was used to assign V, D and J gene segments. For a sequence to be retained, at least a six-nucleotide match to both a V gene segment and a J gene segment was required. A rearrangement was called productive if the CDR3 had no stop codons and remained in frame with V and J, and every other rearrangement was called non-productive. CDR3 was defined by IMGT convention, running from the second conserved V-encoded cysteine to the conserved J-encoded phenylalanine. Sequences without an unambiguous match to a single V gene segment were excluded from the earlier analysis of several hundred of the donors. In an earlier analysis of several hundred of the donors, a V segment was called functional when productive rearrangements were above 56.7%, and segregating when the standard deviation between donors exceeded 5%. A statistical classification framework was built for diagnosing cytomegalovirus status from the catalog of TCR beta chain sequences. V and J gene assignment, in a later analysis, came from comparing TCR nucleotide sequences with IMGT/GENE-DB human TR gene sequences. A later analysis assigned CDR3 sequences and most-parsimonious VDJ recombination scenarios with the TCRdist pipeline. In a later analysis, each TCR beta chain was defined by its CDR3 amino acid sequence together with its V-gene family, and reads lacking a unique V-gene family were excluded. A later analysis removed 450 to 600 highly shared, low-generation-probability nucleotide sequences to deal with suspected cross-contamination and a sequencing artifact. In a later analysis, a clonal expansion index was calculated for each public chain from normalized within-repertoire ranks of inferred template counts. A later analysis computed generation probabilities with a VDJ recombination model fitted to out-of-frame rearrangements, and checked the results against IGoR. Hypergeometric tests were used in a later analysis to score TCR-TCR, TCR-HLA and TCR-CMV co-occurrence, with a repertoire-size bias correction applied to the TCR pairs. A later analysis estimated false discovery rates by permuting HLA or CMV assignments 20 times. In a later analysis, co-occurring TCRs were grouped using DBSCAN, with TCRdist sequence similarity added in when clustering inside HLA-allele-positive subsets. Repertoires with fewer than 30,000 or more than 120,000 public chains, plus five repertoires with anomalous nucleotide sharing, were excluded from co-occurrence clustering. TCRdb's version of the immuneACCESS table is confined to in-frame rearrangements and falls short of the full clone set. An unresolved V gene accounts for under half of the shortfall where checked; the remainder is of unknown origin. D and trimming come from the DNA, and the V and J calls and clone size come from that table. In all, the sample holds around 190,000 clones, and 86% of those were seen once. Less than 0.35% of the sample is held by the ten biggest clonotypes.

The cohort was made up of 500 to 850 healthy bone marrow donors. At the time of sampling, every cohort member was nominally healthy, though immune exposures that went unrecorded were likely present. The donor was CMV seronegative and was included in the group of several hundred seronegative cohort members. A peripheral blood sample was provided by each donor, and peripheral blood mononuclear cells were used for TCR beta sequencing. Genomic DNA extraction from the blood cell samples was performed with the Qiagen DNeasy Blood Extraction Kit. Broader findings and caveats from the paper: Presence/absence analyses assumed roughly uniform sequencing depth across donors, an assumption that may not hold. A further reported finding was that TCR beta sequences accurately predicted the HLA-A and HLA-B alleles for most subjects in the first cohort. Several of the top co-occurrence clusters appeared to be linked to parvovirus B19, influenza, CMV and Epstein-Barr virus, according to a later analysis. A group of highly shared sequence variants was considered likely to be a technical artifact of the sequencing pipeline. Some IMGT-functional V segments, including TRBV6-2 and TRBV6-3, could not be told apart with the 87-base-pair reads, so those segments were excluded. According to the authors, the approach could potentially be generalized to other disease states and immunological phenotypes. A later analysis found that TCR association rates varied across HLA loci, with DRB1 alleles showing the most associated TCRs and HLA-C alleles the fewest. Compared with the roughly 670-donor mean, donors in an Asian-associated ancestry cluster had fewer N-insertions in productive TCRs, according to a later genetic analysis. Linkage disequilibrium might explain the correlated functional status among segregating V segments, but an unknown experimental factor could not be excluded. Most TCR sequences were observed very rarely across donors, whereas some public TCRs were present in many individuals. When HLA alleles, especially DR and DQ, strongly co-occurred, attributing TCR associations to individual alleles was difficult. V-gene and J-gene trimming of TCR beta chains was associated with a missense DCLRE1C variant in a later genetic analysis, and the association was replicated in an independent cohort. An earlier analysis of approximately 570 of the donors showed that most TCR beta V segments appeared in productive rearrangements either about 87% or about 30% of the time, which broadly matched IMGT annotations. The only immune exposure information available for the cohort was CMV serostatus. Most CMV-associated TCR beta chains appeared to be HLA-restricted in a later analysis, and the HLA associations seemed to be driven largely by CMV exposure. Specific HLA alleles were associated with 15,000 to 20,000 TCR beta sequences at a false discovery rate of 0.05 in a later analysis. The cohort was sequenced for TCR beta chains only, and without alpha or paired-chain data the features that could be detected were limited. Cytomegalovirus status was reported to be diagnosed by the classifier with high specificity and sensitivity in both the original and validation cohorts. A few of the identified cytomegalovirus-associated TCR beta chains were confirmed in vitro to be specific for cytomegalovirus antigens. The earlier analysis of nearly 600 of the donors excluded 15 to 20 rarely observed V segments, including chromosome 9 orphons, because counts were too low. Compared with equally common non-associated chains, HLA-associated TCR beta chains in a later analysis were more clonally expanded and had lower generation probabilities. HLA typing was unavailable for some donors at each locus, so association tests used only the typed subset. The study listed around 160 TCR beta chains as associated with cytomegalovirus.

As for this clone: Its antigen is unknown. No base quality information exists; no much larger clone differs at one position.

The origin of this receptor is a woman aged 30 to 39 in good health and CMV-seronegative. The sequence joins TRBV19 to TRBJ2-1; 9 central nucleotides agree with TRBD2. The sequenced sample was PBMCs. The CDR3 protein sequence reads: CASSRSSGGHNEQFF. The bases read TGTGCCAGTAGTAGATCCAGCGGGGGGCACAATGAGCAGTTCTTC.